The TCR beta chain under discussion was sequenced for a study of CD8+CD57+ T cells in acquired aplastic anemia. Losses at the gene ends were 5 bases for V and 3 bases for J; bases not matched to a gene: 7. Germline CDR1 MNHEY, CDR2 SVGAGI. This CDR3 spans 15 amino acids. The use of genomic DNA as template underpinned the TCR beta VDJ and CDR3 profiling. TCRdb independently ran MiXCR on the reads; one entry per CDR3 protein. Of around 290,000 distinct CDR3 sequences in the sample, approximately 60% were seen once. This clonotype was detected many times. Sequenced patients had shown CD8+CD57+ cell expansion by flow cytometry. Patients were therapy-naive when their blood was sampled.

The clonotype originates from a human donor with aplastic anemia. Material for sequencing was sorted CD4+, CD8+, or CD8+CD57+ T cells (not recorded which) from PBMCs. The chain uses TRBV6-5 and TRBJ2-7; 10 nucleotides align to TRBD1. CDR3 sequence (DNA): TGTGCCAGCAGTCCCCTGACAGGGGGCAACTACGAGCAGTACTTC. Protein sequence: CASSPLTGGNYEQYF.